This T cell receptor beta chain appears in the sequencing data of a study of CD8 T cells in ankylosing spondylitis. Whole-study results and caveats: In ankylosing spondylitis blood, a motif of fewer than 10 highly homologous TCR beta variants appeared characteristic.

Trimming pared 8 bases from V and 0 bases from J, leaving 14 bases between. In germline, CDR1 is KGHSH, CDR2 LQKENI. This CDR3 has 15 amino acids. In its sample, this clonotype was seen many times. The antigen remains unidentified. It was by quantitative 5'-RACE with molecular barcodes that TCR beta libraries were made. One entry per CDR3 protein results from TCRdb running MiXCR on the 5' RACE reads. The repertoire has about 420,000 distinct CDR3 sequences, 20% to 25% of them found once; the top ten carry about 16%. This TCR was sampled from a male donor with ankylosing spondylitis. Input material: blood, either unsorted or a sorted T cell fraction (not recorded which). The chain combines TRBV18 with TRBJ2-1, with unresolved D. Written as DNA, the CDR3 is TGTGCCAGCAGTCCCGATCGAAGCTCCTACAATGAGCAGTTCTTC. It yields the protein CASSPDRSSYNEQFF.